This T cell receptor (beta chain) appears in the sequencing data of a study of cytomegalovirus exposure and HLA in healthy donors (dated by TCRdb to about 2017). Regarding the research as a whole: An earlier analysis of some 620 of the donors reported 276 Gb of sequence data and 117 million unique TCR beta sequences obtained from 180 million or so T cells. Around 320 gigabases of sequencing data and 80 million or so unique TCR sequences were included in an early release covering roughly 600 HLA-typed donors. Among the roughly 380 genotyped donors, about 83% belonged to the genetic ancestry cluster associated with self-reported Caucasian donors. The study aimed to test whether signatures of past pathogen exposure could be identified by cataloging public T cell receptors. The study profiled the T cell repertoires of 550 to 700 subjects by immunosequencing and related them to cytomegalovirus serostatus. Besides the first cohort of some 670 subjects, a separate validation cohort made up of 95 to 150 different subjects was used. To predict cytomegalovirus infection status, the study combined high-throughput TCR immunosequencing, statistical association of individual TCRs with disease status, and machine learning. To study patterns of TCR occurrence, a later analysis re-analyzed previously published TCR beta repertoires from around 660 donors and added high-resolution HLA genotyping. The later analysis used no new phenotypic data to find candidate immune exposures, relying instead on TCR beta sequences and their occurrence across donors. To decide whether each TCR beta V gene segment behaved as functional or pseudogenic, an earlier analysis of some 600 of the donors relied on high-throughput TCR beta sequencing. Donor age, sex, ethnicity and CMV serostatus were compiled together with the repertoire data. A later genetic analysis took genome-wide SNP genotypes for about 55% of the roughly 700 donors and used that subset as a discovery cohort. All discovery cohort repertoires had been generated on a single sequencing platform. HLA typing covered class I and class II loci at four-digit resolution. The number of typed donors differed by locus: about 620-630 for A, B, C, DRB1 and DQB1; 500 to 550 for DQA1; 600 to 610 for DPA1; and some 450 for DPB1. Roughly five DR-DQ haplotypes were handled as single units for association and clustering because linkage in the cohort was strong. Among roughly 400 genotyped donors of the cohort, an average of 235,054 unique TCR beta nucleotide sequences were sequenced per donor, roughly a sixth of them non-productive. Paper-wide results and their limitations: When HLA alleles, especially DR and DQ, strongly co-occurred, attributing TCR associations to individual alleles was difficult. According to a later analysis, TCR association rates differed among HLA loci, with DRB1 alleles showing the most associated TCRs and HLA-C alleles showing the fewest. Sequencing depth was assumed to be roughly uniform across donors in the presence/absence analyses, though that assumption may not hold. Three of the identified cytomegalovirus-associated TCR beta chains were confirmed in vitro to be specific for cytomegalovirus antigens. A later analysis found that most CMV-associated TCR beta chains appeared HLA-restricted, with HLA associations seemingly driven largely by CMV exposure. Linkage disequilibrium might explain the correlated functional status among segregating V segments, but an unknown experimental factor could not be ruled out. According to a later analysis, parvovirus B19, influenza, CMV and Epstein-Barr virus appeared linked to several top co-occurrence clusters. A later analysis found that HLA-associated TCR beta chains were more clonally expanded and had lower generation probabilities than equally common non-associated chains. The cohort was sequenced for TCR beta chains only, and without alpha or paired-chain data the features that could be detected were limited. At a false discovery rate of 0.05, a later analysis linked under 20,000 TCR beta sequences to specific HLA alleles. An earlier analysis of roughly 570 of the donors showed that most TCR beta V segments appeared in productive rearrangements either about 87% or about 30% of the time, which broadly matched IMGT annotations. Immune exposure information for the cohort was limited to CMV serostatus. In the study, 150 to 200 TCR beta chains were listed as associated with cytomegalovirus. A later genetic analysis associated a missense DCLRE1C variant with V-gene and J-gene trimming of TCR beta chains, and an independent cohort replicated the association. The earlier analysis of a few hundred of the donors excluded seventeen rarely observed V segments, including chromosome 9 orphons, because counts were too low. In a later genetic analysis, fewer N-insertions in productive TCRs were reported among donors in an Asian-associated ancestry cluster than the roughly 700-donor mean. Most TCR sequences were seen in very few donors, while some public TCRs were found in many individuals. The 87-base-pair reads could not distinguish some IMGT-functional V segments, including TRBV6-2 and TRBV6-3, so those segments were excluded. A cluster of highly shared sequence variants was judged likely to represent a technical artifact of the sequencing pipeline. Because some donors lacked HLA typing at each locus, the association tests relied only on the typed subset. The authors suggested that the approach could potentially be extended to other disease states and immunological phenotypes. A further reported finding was that TCR beta sequences accurately predicted the HLA-A and HLA-B alleles for most subjects in the first cohort. The classifier was reported to diagnose cytomegalovirus status with high specificity and sensitivity in both the original and validation cohorts.

The V end loses 0 bases and the J end loses 4 bases, and a stretch of 11 bases separates them. CDR1 and CDR2 were assigned from the germline V gene as SGHVS and FNYEAQ. The CDR3 starts with the cysteine, ends with the phenylalanine, and has 15 residues. Only CDR3 DNA remains: 45 bases, in frame from the first base. Regarding this clone: Its recognized antigen is unknown. No much larger clone is present one base from it, and per-base qualities are unavailable.

Receptor libraries were prepared by the immunoSEQ multiplex PCR assay. A mixture of 60 forward primers for TCR Vbeta segments and 13 reverse primers for TCR Jbeta segments was used in the multiplex PCR. The CDR3 region of rearranged TCR beta genes was amplified from genomic DNA with a multiplex PCR assay. Amplified TCR beta libraries were sequenced as 87-base-pair reads on the Illumina HiSeq System. The authors' analysis ran thus. A later analysis counted tens of millions of unique TCR beta chains across the 670 or so repertoires, and 9.5 million to 11 million of these chains were shared by at least two donors. A nearest-neighbor algorithm error-corrected the raw reads and collapsed the reads into unique sequences, merging closely related sequences to remove PCR and sequencing errors. CDR3 sequences were aligned to IMGT reference sequences to assign V, D and J gene segments. For a sequence to be retained, at least a six-nucleotide match to both a V gene segment and a J gene segment was required. A rearrangement was called productive if the CDR3 had no stop codons and remained in frame with V and J, and every other rearrangement was called non-productive. CDR3 was defined by IMGT convention, running from the second conserved V-encoded cysteine to the conserved J-encoded phenylalanine. Sequences without an unambiguous match to a single V gene segment were excluded from the earlier analysis of several hundred of the donors. In an earlier analysis of roughly 600 of the donors, a V segment was called functional when productive rearrangements were above 56.7%, and segregating when the standard deviation between donors exceeded 5%. A statistical classification framework was built for diagnosing cytomegalovirus status from the catalog of TCR beta chain sequences. In a later analysis, V and J genes were assigned by comparing TCR nucleotide sequences against IMGT/GENE-DB human TR gene sequences. In a later analysis, CDR3 sequences and most-parsimonious VDJ recombination scenarios were assigned using the TCRdist pipeline. In a later analysis, each TCR beta chain was defined by its CDR3 amino acid sequence together with its V-gene family, and reads without a unique V-gene family were excluded. As a way to deal with suspected cross-contamination and a sequencing artifact, a later analysis dropped 500 to 700 nucleotide sequences that were highly shared and had low generation probability. In a later analysis, a clonal expansion index for each public chain was calculated from normalized within-repertoire ranks of inferred template counts. In a later analysis, generation probabilities were computed using a VDJ recombination model fitted to out-of-frame rearrangements, and the results were checked against IGoR. Hypergeometric tests were used in a later analysis to score TCR-TCR, TCR-HLA and TCR-CMV co-occurrence, with a repertoire-size bias correction applied to the TCR pairs. In a later analysis, false discovery rates were estimated by permuting HLA or CMV assignments 20 times. In a later analysis, co-occurring TCRs were grouped using DBSCAN, with TCRdist sequence similarity added in when clustering inside HLA-allele-positive subsets. Repertoires with fewer than 30,000 or more than 120,000 public chains were left out of co-occurrence clustering, as were roughly five repertoires with anomalous nucleotide sharing. TCRdb took this table from immuneACCESS and kept in-frame rearrangements with V and J called. Such tables lack part of the clones; where checked against another copy, unresolved V genes explain under half of the gap, and the rest is unexplained. The DNA gave D and trimming, while V, J and clone size come from that table. The sample contains 85,000 to 100,000 clones, 69% of them found a single time. Roughly 2.6% of the sample comes from the top ten.

The cohort comprised approximately 700 healthy bone marrow donors. Cohort members were all nominally healthy when sampled, although unrecorded immune exposures were likely present. The donor was CMV seronegative and belonged to the group of over 350 seronegative cohort members. Each donor provided a peripheral blood sample, and peripheral blood mononuclear cells were used for TCR beta sequencing. Genomic DNA extraction from the blood cell samples was performed with the Qiagen DNeasy Blood Extraction Kit. The chain joins TRBV7-6 to TRBJ2-3, with no D gene named confidently. The sample comprised PBMCs. The TCR sequence derives from a man aged 50-60 years in good health and CMV-seronegative. CDR3 region: CASSLASLSPDTQYF. The DNA reads as follows: TGTGCCAGCAGCTTAGCGTCGCTTAGCCCAGATACGCAGTATTTT.